One sample yielded the 4 T cell receptor beta chains listed below, sequenced in a study of beta chain features in type 1 diabetes (dated by TCRdb to the late 2010s). The receptor library was made with the immunoSEQ multiplex PCR assay. The entire isolated RNA was reverse transcribed using the High Capacity cDNA Reverse Transcription Kit, and thus expressed TCRB transcripts were sequenced. In its TCRdb copy, this immuneACCESS table keeps in-frame sequences only and misses some clones. Where compared with another copy, unresolved V genes explain less than half of these, and the others have no known cause. The sample records 300,000 to 350,000 clones, less than 9.5% of which are singletons. The ten largest clones represent 0.44% of the sample. The sample was central memory CD4+ T cells from blood. All receptors come from a young woman in good health.

This clone was detected a few times. The chain combines TRBV9 with TRBJ2-1, with a weak D call TRBD1 (6 bases). CDR1 and CDR2 from the germline V gene are SGDLS and YYNGEE. This CDR3 comprises 14 residues. V lost 2 bases, J lost 8 bases, and 14 bases lay in between. CDR3 amino acids: CASSVRQVLDEQFF. The CDR3 DNA reads TGTGCCAGCAGCGTTCGACAGGTCTTGGATGAGCAGTTCTTC. Using reference TRBV9 and TRBJ2-1 for the parts outside the CDR3, the full variable domain is DSGVTQTPKHLITATGQRVTLRCSPRSGDLSVYWYQQSLDQGLQFLIQYYNGEERAKGNILERFSAQQFPDLHSELNLSSLELGDSALYFCASSVRQVLDEQFFGPGTRLTVL.

The chain carries TRBV9 and TRBJ2-2; 7 bases agree with TRBD2. CDR1 is SGDLS, CDR2 YYNGEE, per germline. V shed 6 bases, J shed 1 base, and the junction held 6 bases outside the gene matches. The CDR3 is 15 amino acids. CDR3 sequence reads: CASKVGEGNTGELFF. The CDR3 DNA follows: TGTGCCAGCAAAGTTGGGGAGGGGAACACCGGGGAGCTGTTTTTT.

This clone has just a few counts. This rearrangement joins TRBV7-3 to TRBJ2-5; unclear D gene. This CDR3 is 13 amino acids long. CDR1 and CDR2 from the germline V gene are SGHTA and FQGTGA. V shed 8 bases and J shed 5 bases, with 15 bases lying between them. This CDR3 reads CASAPAWLETQYF. The CDR3 DNA reads as TGTGCCAGCGCACCGGCGTGGTTGGAGACCCAGTACTTC.

In its sample, this clone was seen a few times. The chain combines TRBV2 with TRBJ2-4; 8 positions match TRBD1. Germline-derived CDR1 and CDR2 are SNHLY and FYNNEI. The CDR3 covers 13 residues. The V gene end was trimmed by 6 bases and the J gene end by 6 bases; junction bases not matched to a gene: 4. CDR3 sequence: CASSQTGANIQYF. CDR3 in DNA: TGTGCCAGCAGCCAGACAGGGGCAAACATTCAGTACTTC.